The 25 T cell receptor beta chains presented below share a single source sample, sequenced in a study of shared clonotypes between healthy human individuals (dated by TCRdb to the early 2020s). Library prep was done by the immunoSEQ multiplex PCR assay. This is the immuneACCESS table as TCRdb keeps it, with only in-frame sequences that have V and J called. A part of the clones is gone; compared with another copy, unresolved V genes explain less than half, and the rest is unexplained. The table for this sample lists roughly 550,000 clones; just under 97% of them were counted only once. About 0.11% of the sample belongs to the ten largest clones. CD8 naive samples consisted of CD45RO-negative cells that were positively selected for CCR7, yielding a CD45RA+CCR7+ population without TemRA cells. Sequenced material: naive CD8+ T cells sorted from blood. The cell subset or site label here, explained by the study, means: CD45RA+CCR7+. These receptor sequences come from a woman in her thirties in good health.

This clone was seen just once. This chain links TRBV7-9 with TRBJ2-7, with D possibly being TRBD1 or TRBD2 (5 bases each). Germline values: CDR1 SEHNR, CDR2 FQNEAQ (reference sequence). This CDR3 contains 15 residues. Trimming stripped 0 bases from V and 3 bases from J, with 12 bases between. The chain's CDR3 is CASSLAGRDIYEQYF. CDR3 nucleotide sequence: TGTGCCAGCAGCTTAGCGGGACGGGATATCTACGAGCAGTACTTC.

This sequence joins TRBV7-6 and TRBJ2-3; 9 nucleotides line up with TRBD2. This CDR3 is built from 17 residues. The germline gives CDR1 SGHVS, CDR2 FNYEAQ. V trimming: 6 bases; J trimming: 4 bases; junction bases outside the gene matches: 14. This chain's CDR3 is CASSLGLGAGGADTQYF. The CDR3, as DNA: TGTGCCAGCAGTTTGGGCCTCGGAGCGGGAGGTGCAGATACGCAGTATTTT. Using reference TRBV7-6 and TRBJ2-3 for the parts outside the CDR3, the full variable domain is GAGVSQSPRYKVTKRGQDVALRCDPISGHVSLYWYRQALGQGPEFLTYFNYEAQQDKSGLPNDRFSAERPEGSISTLTIQRTEQRDSAMYRCASSLGLGAGGADTQYFGPGTRLTVL.

This rearrangement joins TRBV9 to TRBJ2-1, with 12 bases matching TRBD2. The CDR3 is 14 amino acids. CDR1 and CDR2 from the germline V gene are SGDLS and YYNGEE. V lost 4 bases to trimming and J lost 8 bases; unmatched junction nucleotides: 4. This CDR3 reads CASSNGLAGHEQFF. DNA of the CDR3: TGTGCCAGCAGCAACGGACTAGCGGGACATGAGCAGTTCTTC.

The rearrangement links TRBV12-5 to TRBJ2-7; D is unclear. The CDR3 has 13 amino acids. The germline V gene encodes CDR1 LGHNT and CDR2 FRNRAP. Trimming shortened V by 6 bases and J by 5 bases, and 14 bases separated the two germline ends. CDR3 nucleotide sequence: TGTGCTAGTGGCCCCCGATCGGCGCACGAGCAGTACTTC. It specifies CASGPRSAHEQYF.

The rearrangement links TRBV6-4 to TRBJ2-6; TRBD1 agrees at 8 bases. After removal of 3 bases from V and 0 bases from J, the junction contained 4 bases not matched to a gene. Germline values: CDR1 MRHNA, CDR2 SNTAGT. This CDR3 has 17 residues. The DNA of the CDR3 is TGTGCCAGCAGTGAGGGACAGGAGAGCTCTGGGGCCAACGTCCTGACTTTC. It is translated as CASSEGQESSGANVLTF.

V gene TRBV28 combines with J gene TRBJ2-2; possible D gene TRBD2, 5 bases. The CDR3 is made up of 14 amino acids. Germline CDR1 is MDHEN and CDR2 is SYDVKM. V was clipped by 2 bases and J by 7 bases, with 11 bases between them. The CDR3 DNA sequence: TGTGCCAGCAGTTTACTCACCCGGGACGGGGAGCTGTTTTTT. This translates into CASSLLTRDGELFF.

J is TRBJ2-7 and V is TRBV29-1; TRBD2 is a possible D gene (6 bases). The V gene lost 7 bases and the J gene lost 10 bases, with 14 bases spanning the gap. There are 10 residues in the CDR3. CDR1 and CDR2 from the germline V gene are SQVTM and ANQGSEA. DNA of the CDR3: TGCAGCGCCACCGGGACTGATCAGTACTTC. Its translation: CSATGTDQYF.

The rearrangement links TRBV28 to TRBJ2-7; 7 nucleotides align to TRBD2. This CDR3 is built from 15 residues. Germline loops: CDR1 MDHEN, CDR2 SYDVKM. With 2 bases clipped from V and 5 bases from J, the junction kept 9 bases outside the gene matches. The chain's CDR3 is CASSLRGAAGDEQYF. The DNA for the CDR3 is TGTGCCAGCAGTTTAAGAGGGGCCGCGGGAGACGAGCAGTACTTC. Drawing the rest from reference TRBV28 and TRBJ2-7, the complete variable domain is DVKVTQSSRYLVKRTGEKVFLECVQDMDHENMFWYRQDPGLGLRLIYFSYDVKMKEKGDIPEGYSVSREKKERFSLILESASTNQTSMYLCASSLRGAAGDEQYFGPGTRLTVT.

CDR3 sequence: CASSQRSGTGGAWDTEAFF. Written as DNA, the CDR3 is TGTGCCAGCAGCCAACGCTCCGGGACAGGGGGCGCGTGGGACACTGAAGCTTTCTTT. The chain carries TRBV16 and TRBJ1-1; 12 bases align to TRBD1. The V gene end was trimmed by 2 bases and the J gene end by 3 bases; junction bases not matched to a gene: 13. The CDR3 has 19 amino acids. The germline CDR1 and CDR2 sequences are KGHSY and FQNENV. The full variable domain, completed using reference TRBV16 and TRBJ1-1, is GEEVAQTPKHLVRGEGQKAKLYCAPIKGHSYVFWYQQVLKNEFKFLISFQNENVFDETGMPKERFSAKCLPNSPCSLEIQATKLEDSAVYFCASSQRSGTGGAWDTEAFFGQGTRLTVV.

The V call is TRBV15, the J call TRBJ2-7, with 7 bases identical to TRBD1. The CDR3 extends over 15 amino acids. The germline CDR1 and CDR2 sequences are LNHNV and YYDKDF (reference sequence). The V gene end was trimmed by 0 bases and the J gene end by 0 bases; junction bases not matched to a gene: 2. The chain's CDR3 is CATSRDRGSSYEQYF. CDR3 DNA sequence: TGTGCCACCAGCAGAGACAGGGGGAGCTCCTACGAGCAGTACTTC.

The chain carries TRBV6-5 and TRBJ2-7; 7 bases are a match to TRBD1. The V segment lost 0 bases and the J segment 6 bases; nucleotides outside the gene matches: 2. The CDR3 sequence is 13 residues long. Germline CDR1 is MNHEY and CDR2 is SVGAGI. For the CDR3, the DNA is TGTGCCAGCAGTTACTCGAACAGGGGCGAGCAGTACTTC. Its translation is CASSYSNRGEQYF.

The chain recombines TRBV5-4 with TRBJ1-5; D remains ambiguous. V was clipped by 0 bases and J by 5 bases, with 12 bases between them. The germline CDR1 and CDR2 sequences are SGHNT and YYREEE (reference sequence). This CDR3 region has 15 residues. The CDR3 loop reads CASSLDGRRDQPQHF. As DNA, the CDR3 is TGTGCCAGCAGCTTGGATGGAAGACGTGATCAGCCCCAGCATTTT.

This chain connects TRBV13 to TRBJ2-7; 9 bases align to TRBD2. The CDR3 contains 14 residues. From germline, CDR1 is PRHDT and CDR2 FYEKMQ (reference sequence). Trimming removed 5 bases from V and 2 bases from J; junction bases left unmatched: 4. Here the CDR3 DNA reads TGTGCCAGCAGCAAGACTAGCGGAGCCTACGAGCAGTACTTC. Residues: CASSKTSGAYEQYF.

The V call is TRBV1, the J call TRBJ2-3; the D call TRBD2 from the table was never checked on the DNA. TRBV1 is annotated as a pseudogene. CDR3 length: 18 residues. The CDR3 spells CTSSQDRVAGGPTDTQYF. CDR3 bases: TGCACCAGCAGCCAAGATAGGGTAGCGGGAGGGCCTACAGATACGCAGTATTTT.

The rearrangement uses TRBV28 and TRBJ2-3; TRBD2 matches 10 bases. J was trimmed by 4 bases and V by 5 bases; bases with no gene match: 3. Looked up from germline, CDR1 is MDHEN and CDR2 is SYDVKM. This CDR3 contains 14 residues. The CDR3 reads CASSPSGSPDTQYF. For the CDR3, the DNA is TGTGCCAGCAGTCCTAGCGGGAGCCCAGATACGCAGTATTTT.

V is TRBV13 and J is TRBJ1-5; possible D gene TRBD1, 5 bases. CDR1 is PRHDT and CDR2 is FYEKMQ in the germline V gene (reference sequence). The CDR3 has 16 amino acids. With 4 bases removed from V and 4 bases from J, the gap between germline ends came to 17 bases. Here the CDR3 DNA reads TGTGCCAGCAGCTATGGACACGATGGGCCTAATCAGCCCCAGCATTTT. As protein: CASSYGHDGPNQPQHF.

This clone was seen a few times. The V call is TRBV7-9, the J call TRBJ1-1; 7 bases are a match to TRBD1. Germline V gene data show CDR1 as SEHNR and CDR2 as FQNEAQ (reference sequence). CDR3 length: 16 amino acids. The V and J ends lost 4 bases and 5 bases, in that order; junction bases with no gene match: 13. In DNA form, the CDR3 reads TGTGCCAGCAGCTCCTATAGGACAGGCCCGAAAACTGAAGCTTTCTTT. This encodes CASSSYRTGPKTEAFF.

This chain uses TRBV5-1 with TRBJ2-1, with D perhaps TRBD1 (6 bases). Germline-derived CDR1 and CDR2 are SGHRS and YFSETQ. This CDR3 has 15 amino acids. The V end was cut by 3 bases, the J end by 9 bases, with 19 bases between. The CDR3 loop is CASSSRDTTVCEQFF. Written as DNA, the CDR3 is TGCGCCAGCAGCTCCCGGGACACAACAGTGTGTGAGCAGTTCTTC.

The genes are TRBV9 and TRBJ2-1; D ambiguous. The CDR3 has 18 residues. Germline V lookup: CDR1 SGDLS, CDR2 YYNGEE. V lost 3 bases to trimming and J lost 0 bases, with 19 bases between them. DNA of the CDR3: TGTGCCAGCAGCGAGAGTCGGCAACCAACGGGCTCCTACAATGAGCAGTTCTTC. As protein: CASSESRQPTGSYNEQFF. The entire variable domain, with the rest obtained from reference TRBV9 and TRBJ2-1, is as follows: DSGVTQTPKHLITATGQRVTLRCSPRSGDLSVYWYQQSLDQGLQFLIQYYNGEERAKGNILERFSAQQFPDLHSELNLSSLELGDSALYFCASSESRQPTGSYNEQFFGPGTRLTVL.

The chain couples TRBV6-5 to TRBJ2-5, with D possibly TRBD1 on 7 matching bases. Trimming left V 2 bases short and J 2 bases short, with 15 bases between. CDR3 length: 16 amino acids. CDR1 and CDR2 from the germline V gene are MNHEY and SVGAGI. Here the CDR3 reads CASSYDRDRGQETQYF. The CDR3 coding sequence is TGTGCCAGCAGTTACGACAGGGACCGGGGGCAAGAGACCCAGTACTTC.

The chain links TRBV27 to TRBJ2-7; 7 nucleotides line up with TRBD1. This CDR3 has 14 residues. The junction had 10 bases not matched to a gene; V was cut back by 7 bases and J by 4 bases. Germline CDR1 and CDR2: MNHEY and SMNVEV (reference sequence). The CDR3 protein is CASTPWAGGYEQYF. The CDR3 coding sequence is TGTGCCAGCACCCCATGGGCAGGGGGTTACGAGCAGTACTTC.

The J gene is TRBJ2-5, the V gene TRBV5-1, with 7 nucleotides matching TRBD1. The V segment lost 3 bases and the J segment 2 bases; nucleotides outside the gene matches: 4. The CDR3 is 14 amino acids. Germline loops: CDR1 SGHRS, CDR2 YFSETQ. In nucleotides, the CDR3 is TGCGCCAGCAGCTCGCCGACAGGGCAAGAGACCCAGTACTTC. Protein: CASSSPTGQETQYF.

Only a few counts were recorded for this clone. The chain employs TRBV7-6 and TRBJ1-1; no clear D. The CDR3 runs to 14 residues. V lost 0 bases to trimming and J lost 1 base, with 6 bases between them. Germline CDR1 and CDR2: SGHVS and FNYEAQ. The CDR3 DNA reads TGTGCCAGCAGCTTAGCGAGGGAGAACACTGAAGCTTTCTTT. This codes for CASSLARENTEAFF.

CDR3: CASSVTSFYEQYF. In DNA, the CDR3 is TGCGCCAGCAGTGTCACGAGCTTCTACGAGCAGTACTTC. This rearrangement joins TRBV10-1 to TRBJ2-7; no firm D call. CDR1 is WNHNN, CDR2 SYGVQD, per germline (reference sequence). The V end lost 4 bases, the J end lost 3 bases, and 10 bases lay between the germline ends. The CDR3 contains 13 residues.

V usage is TRBV2 and J usage is TRBJ2-1, with TRBD2 identical over 11 bases. The CDR3 spans 15 residues. Germline loops: CDR1 SNHLY, CDR2 FYNNEI. Unmatched junction bases numbered 3, after V lost 5 bases and J lost 3 bases. The CDR3 protein is CASSRLAGRYNEQFF. Here the CDR3 DNA reads TGTGCCAGCAGTCGACTAGCGGGACGCTACAATGAGCAGTTCTTC. Full variable domain (remainder filled in from reference TRBV2 and TRBJ2-1): EPEVTQTPSHQVTQMGQEVILRCVPISNHLYFYWYRQILGQKVEFLVSFYNNEISEKSEIFDDQFSVERPDGSNFTLKIRSTKLEDSAMYFCASSRLAGRYNEQFFGPGTRLTVL.